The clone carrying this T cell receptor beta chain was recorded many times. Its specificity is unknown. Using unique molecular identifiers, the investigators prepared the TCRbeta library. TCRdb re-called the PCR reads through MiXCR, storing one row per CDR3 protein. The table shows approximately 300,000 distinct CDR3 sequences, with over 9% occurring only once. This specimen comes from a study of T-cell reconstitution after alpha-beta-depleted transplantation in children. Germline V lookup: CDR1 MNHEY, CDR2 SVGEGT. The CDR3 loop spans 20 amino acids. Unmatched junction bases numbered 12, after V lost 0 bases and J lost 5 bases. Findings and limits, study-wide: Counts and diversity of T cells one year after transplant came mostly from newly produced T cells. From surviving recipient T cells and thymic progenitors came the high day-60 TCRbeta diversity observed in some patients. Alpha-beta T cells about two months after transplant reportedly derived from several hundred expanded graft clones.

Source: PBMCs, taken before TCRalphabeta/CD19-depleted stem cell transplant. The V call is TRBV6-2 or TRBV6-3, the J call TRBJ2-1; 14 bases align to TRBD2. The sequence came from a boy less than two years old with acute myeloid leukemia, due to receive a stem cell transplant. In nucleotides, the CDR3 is TGTGCCAGCAGTTACTCGCGGCGACTAGCGGGAGGGGGATTGGACAATGAGCAGTTCTTC. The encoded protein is CASSYSRRLAGGGLDNEQFF.